This TCR beta chain was sequenced for a study of blood T cell repertoires in COVID-19. Study-level information: The samples span acute and convalescent COVID-19 from the United States, Italy and Spain. PBMCs, B-cell-depleted T cells, or T cells provided the cDNA or gDNA that made up the material.

With 2 bases clipped from V and 5 bases from J, the junction kept 10 bases outside the gene matches. The CDR3 has 16 amino acids. Looked up from germline, CDR1 is MDHEN and CDR2 is SYDVKM. Original processing notes: Reference gene primer amplification yielded estimated nucleated cell counts. The assay was immunoSEQ multiplex PCR, and TCRdb's table has in-frame clones only and misses some. The DNA gave D and trimming, while V, J and clone size come from that table. The data contain approximately 160,000 clones, about nine tenths of them seen just once; the ten biggest clones take up roughly 4%. The clonotype comes from an older woman with acute or convalescent COVID-19. This chain connects TRBV28 to TRBJ2-3, with 7 bases matching TRBD2. What was sequenced was peripheral blood. The CDR3 nucleotides read TGTGCCAGCAGTTTACCCCTAGCGGCCAAAGAAGATACGCAGTATTTT. Translated, it gives CASSLPLAAKEDTQYF. Full variable domain (missing parts from reference TRBV28 and TRBJ2-3): DVKVTQSSRYLVKRTGEKVFLECVQDMDHENMFWYRQDPGLGLRLIYFSYDVKMKEKGDIPEGYSVSREKKERFSLILESASTNQTSMYLCASSLPLAAKEDTQYFGPGTRLTVL.